Following are 21 T cell receptor beta chains from one sample sequenced in a study of identical twins. Via MiXCR, TCRdb re-called the 5' RACE reads, giving one row per CDR3 protein. This sample has some 1,600,000 distinct CDR3 sequences, with roughly a third found just once. The sequencing input was cord blood. The receptors were gathered from a newborn girl in good health.

The genes are TRBV5-1 and TRBJ2-1; D gene uncertain. TRBJ2-7 matches the DNA end more closely, so the J call is doubtful. CDR3 length: 15 amino acids. Germline V CDR1 and CDR2: SGHRS, YFSETQ. The CDR3 nucleotides are TGCGCCAGCAGCCTTACACAGAGCTCCTACAATGAGCAGTACTTC. Protein sequence: CASSLTQSSYNEQYF.

The sample holds many counts of this clonotype. The chain employs TRBV21-1 and TRBJ2-5; TRBD1, as called in the table, went unchecked against the DNA. TRBV21-1 is designated a pseudogene. The CDR3 extends over 16 amino acids. The CDR3 coding sequence is TGTGCCAGCAGCAAAAGCTCTGGAAGTTGCCCCATGACCCAGTACTTC. Amino acids: CASSKSSGSCPMTQYF.

V is TRBV20-1 and J is TRBJ2-3; TRBD1 matches 8 bases. The CDR3 is made up of 15 amino acids. Trimming removed 4 bases from V and 4 bases from J; junction bases left unmatched: 10. Germline-derived CDR1 and CDR2 are DFQATT and SNEGSKA (reference sequence). CDR3 nucleotide sequence: TGCAGTGCTACAACAGGGACAGGTTCTGCAGATACGCAGTATTTT. This codes for CSATTGTGSADTQYF.

This clonotype was seen repeatedly, ten times or more. The V call is TRBV5-1, the J call TRBJ2-2, with D unclear. Per the germline V gene, CDR1 is SGHRS and CDR2 is YFSETQ. The germline V and J ends were trimmed by 0 bases and 2 bases, with 2 bases remaining between them. The CDR3 is 13 amino acids. CDR3 sequence: CASSLDNTGELFF. The DNA for the CDR3 is TGCGCCAGCAGCTTGGACAACACCGGGGAGCTGTTTTTT.

The chain has TRBV9 and TRBJ2-3, with 10 bases lining up with TRBD1. The J segment lost 4 bases and the V segment lost 0 bases, leaving 2 bases of the junction unmatched. The CDR3 loop spans 15 amino acids. The germline gives CDR1 SGDLS, CDR2 YYNGEE. This chain's CDR3 is CASSVEGQGADTQYF. The CDR3 DNA reads as TGTGCCAGCAGCGTAGAAGGACAGGGGGCAGATACGCAGTATTTT.

This clonotype was found a few times. The chain has TRBV21-1 and TRBJ1-1; the DNA was not compared with TRBD1, the D call given in the table. TRBV21-1 is reported as a pseudogene. The CDR3 has 19 residues. The CDR3 reads CASSPRSTGTGGTDTEAFF. The DNA of the CDR3 is TGTGCCAGCAGCCCCCGTTCTACCGGGACAGGGGGCACGGACACTGAAGCTTTCTTT.

This clonotype was counted a few times. This rearrangement joins TRBV10-3 to TRBJ2-5, with unresolved D. Per the germline V gene, CDR1 is ENHRY and CDR2 is SYGVKD. The CDR3 loop spans 15 amino acids. V was shortened by 0 bases and J by 11 bases, with 19 bases between the two germline ends. The CDR3 bases are TGTGCCATCAGTGAGTCCCCGGGCGTAGTAGGTGAGCAGTACTTC. It is translated as CAISESPGVVGEQYF.

In its sample, this clonotype was seen many times. V and J are TRBV29-1 and TRBJ2-7, with no clear D. With 0 bases removed from V and 0 bases from J, the gap between germline ends came to 6 bases. The CDR3 runs to 13 residues. CDR1 is SQVTM and CDR2 is ANQGSEA in the germline V gene. The CDR3 is CSVEDPNSYEQYF. The CDR3, as DNA: TGCAGCGTTGAAGATCCAAACTCCTACGAGCAGTACTTC.

This sequence joins TRBV5-1 and TRBJ2-7; a weak D match, TRBD2 (7 bases). V gave up 0 bases and J gave up 7 bases, with 14 bases separating them. The germline V gene encodes CDR1 SGHRS and CDR2 YFSETQ. CDR3 length: 14 residues. CDR3 bases: TGCGCCAGCAGCTTGGTCGGGGGGCCGGGTGAGCAGTACTTC. It translates to CASSLVGGPGEQYF. The full variable domain, with the rest looked up from reference TRBV5-1 and TRBJ2-7, is KAGVTQTPRYLIKTRGQQVTLSCSPISGHRSVSWYQQTPGQGLQFLFEYFSETQRNKGNFPGRFSGRQFSNSRSEMNVSTLELGDSALYLCASSLVGGPGEQYFGPGTRLTVT.

The chain has TRBV12-3 or TRBV12-4 and TRBJ2-7; 10 bases line up with TRBD1. CDR3 length: 15 residues. V lost 4 bases and J lost 3; bases outside the gene matches: 6. As DNA, the CDR3 is TGTGCCAGCAGTTCGAACCGGGACAGGGGCTACGAGCAGTACTTC. Its translation is CASSSNRDRGYEQYF.

This clonotype has only a few counts. The chain combines TRBV2 with TRBJ2-3; TRBD2 might be the D (6 bases). Per germline, CDR1 SNHLY and CDR2 FYNNEI. CDR3 length: 14 residues. Trimming took off 8 bases at V and 4 bases at J, with 16 bases between the two ends. In nucleotides, the CDR3 is TGTGCCAGCGGGTCGGGAGTTCGGTCAGATACGCAGTATTTT. Translating gives CASGSGVRSDTQYF.

This clonotype occurred once. CDR3 in DNA: TGTGCCATCAGTGAGGGGGACAGCTCCTACAATGAGCAGTACTTC. It specifies CAISEGDSSYNEQYF. The rearrangement links TRBV10-3 to TRBJ2-1; 7 bases align to TRBD1. Gene TRBJ2-7 matches the end of the DNA better, so the J call may be wrong. Germline values: CDR1 ENHRY, CDR2 SYGVKD. This CDR3 contains 15 residues.

In this sample, this clonotype turned up a few times. The chain is built from TRBV10-3 and TRBJ2-7; TRBD1 might be the D (5 bases). V gave up 5 bases and J gave up 2 bases, with 13 bases separating them. CDR3 length equals 14 residues. The germline gives CDR1 ENHRY, CDR2 SYGVKD. The chain's CDR3 is CAISRFGQTYEQYF. The CDR3, as DNA: TGTGCCATCAGTAGGTTCGGACAAACCTACGAGCAGTACTTC.

About this clonotype itself: Relative to the germline gene, one junction end is altered; a read error may explain this. The J gene is TRBJ2-1, the V gene TRBV24-1; 7 nucleotides match TRBD1. Germline-derived CDR1 and CDR2 are KGHDR and SFDVKD. The CDR3 runs to 13 residues. The CDR3: CAASVPGGNEQFF. CDR3 nucleotide sequence: TGTGCCGCCAGTGTACCAGGGGGCAATGAGCAGTTCTTC.

This clonotype has just a few counts. The V gene is TRBV27, the J gene TRBJ1-2; D may be TRBD1 (6 bases). The V gene's germline CDR1 is MNHEY and CDR2 SMNVEV (reference sequence). The V end was cut by 4 bases, the J end by 5 bases, with 17 bases between. This CDR3 spans 15 amino acids. The CDR3 here is CASSSESGTPYGYTF. The CDR3 nucleotides are TGTGCCAGCAGTTCCGAATCGGGGACACCGTATGGCTACACCTTC.

This clonotype was seen only a few times. The chain uses TRBV3-1 and TRBJ2-3; no definite D call. Between the trimmed V and J ends, which lost 2 bases and 5 bases, there was a span of 5 bases. CDR1 and CDR2 (germline): LGHDT, YNNKEL (reference sequence). This CDR3 comprises 12 residues. The DNA of the CDR3 is TGTGCCAGCAGCCAAAAGGGAGATACGCAGTATTTT. Residues: CASSQKGDTQYF.

The rearrangement uses TRBV30 and TRBJ2-3; TRBD2 matches at 15 bases. The germline V gene has CDR1 GTSNPN and CDR2 SVGIG (reference sequence). The CDR3 covers 14 residues. V lost 5 bases, J lost 8 bases, and 5 bases stayed unmatched. The CDR3 region is CAWGTSGGPGTQYF. The CDR3 coding sequence is TGTGCCTGGGGGACTAGCGGGGGGCCCGGTACGCAGTATTTT.

The chain has TRBV12-3 or TRBV12-4 and TRBJ2-7; 10 bases match TRBD2. J lost 7 bases, V lost 4 bases, and 7 bases had no gene match. The CDR3 is 14 amino acids. The CDR3 spells CASSYLAGANEQYF. The DNA for the CDR3 is TGTGCCAGCAGTTATCTAGCGGGAGCCAATGAGCAGTACTTC.

This clonotype appeared a few times. The rearrangement links TRBV29-1 to TRBJ2-1; D might be TRBD2 (6 bases). The DNA end is more similar to TRBJ2-7, so the J call may be wrong. CDR1 SQVTM and CDR2 ANQGSEA come from the germline V gene. CDR3 length equals 15 residues. CDR3 coding DNA: TGCAGCGTTGAGGAAGGAGGGAGCTCCTACAATGAGCAGTACTTC. Translation: CSVEEGGSSYNEQYF.

The chain couples TRBV5-6 to TRBJ2-7; TRBD2 aligns across 8 bases. Germline V gene data show CDR1 as SGHDT and CDR2 as YYEEEE. V shed 3 bases, J shed 2 bases, and the junction held 7 bases outside the gene matches. CDR3 length: 15 residues. The DNA of the CDR3 is TGTGCCAGCAGCTCAGCGGGGGACCCTCCCTACGAGCAGTACTTC. Its protein is CASSSAGDPPYEQYF.

This clonotype has a handful of counts. The chain joins TRBV20-1 to TRBJ2-1, with D possibly matching TRBD1 (5 bases). TRBJ2-7 matches the DNA end more closely, so the J call is doubtful. The CDR3 sequence is 12 residues long. Germline assignment: CDR1 DFQATT and CDR2 SNEGSKA (reference sequence). The CDR3 sequence: CSASDSYNEQYF. DNA of the CDR3: TGCAGTGCTAGCGACAGCTACAATGAGCAGTACTTC.